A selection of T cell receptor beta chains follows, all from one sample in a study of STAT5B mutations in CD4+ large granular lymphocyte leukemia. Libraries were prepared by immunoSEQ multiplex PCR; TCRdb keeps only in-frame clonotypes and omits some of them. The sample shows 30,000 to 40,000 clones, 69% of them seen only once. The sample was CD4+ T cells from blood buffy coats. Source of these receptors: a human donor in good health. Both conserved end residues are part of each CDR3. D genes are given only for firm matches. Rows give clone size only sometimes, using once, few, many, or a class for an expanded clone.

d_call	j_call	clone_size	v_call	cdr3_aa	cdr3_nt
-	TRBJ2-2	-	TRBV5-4	CATSPPGLGNAGELFF	TGTGCCACCAGCCCTCCGGGACTGGGGAACGCCGGGGAGCTGTTTTTT
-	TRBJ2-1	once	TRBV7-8	CASSPGLSSYNEQFF	TGTGCCAGCAGCCCAGGGCTAAGCTCCTACAATGAGCAGTTCTTC
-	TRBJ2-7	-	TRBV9	CASSVRARGYEQYF	TGTGCCAGCAGCGTACGGGCTAGGGGGTACGAGCAGTACTTC
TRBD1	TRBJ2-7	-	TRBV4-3	CASSDRAREQYF	TGCGCCAGCAGCGACAGGGCCCGCGAGCAGTACTTC
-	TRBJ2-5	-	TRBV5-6	CASSPRGGLWETQYF	TGTGCCAGCAGCCCCCGAGGGGGGTTATGGGAGACCCAGTACTTC
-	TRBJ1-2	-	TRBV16	CASSQQGGGYTF	TGTGCCAGCAGCCAGCAGGGCGGCGGCTACACCTTC
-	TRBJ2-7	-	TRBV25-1	CASSESGAFNGYEQYF	TGTGCCAGCAGTGAAAGTGGGGCTTTTAACGGGTACGAGCAGTACTTC
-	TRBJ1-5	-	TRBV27	CASSTYGARVHQPQHF	TGTGCCAGCTCTACCTACGGGGCGCGGGTCCATCAGCCCCAGCATTTT
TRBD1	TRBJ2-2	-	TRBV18	CASSPYGTGDLFF	TGTGCCAGCTCACCTTATGGGACAGGGGACCTGTTTTTT
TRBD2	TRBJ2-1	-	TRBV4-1	CASSQAGLAEQFF	TGCGCCAGCAGCCAAGCGGGACTAGCTGAGCAGTTCTTC
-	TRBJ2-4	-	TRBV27	CASKGTKKNIQYF	TGTGCCAGCAAAGGTACAAAGAAAAACATTCAGTACTTC
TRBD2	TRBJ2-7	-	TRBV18	CASSPRMTSGGASSYEQYF	TGTGCCAGCTCACCAAGAATGACTAGCGGGGGCGCGAGCTCCTACGAGCAGTACTTC
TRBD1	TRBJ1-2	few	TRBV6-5	CASSYRRDRVYGYTF	TGTGCCAGCAGTTACCGCCGGGACAGGGTCTATGGCTACACCTTC
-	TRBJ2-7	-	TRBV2	CASHLTGGPYEQYF	TGTGCCAGCCACCTGACGGGGGGCCCCTACGAGCAGTACTTC
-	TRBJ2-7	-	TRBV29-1	CSVGGRVGEQYF	TGCAGCGTTGGGGGTAGGGTGGGCGAGCAGTACTTC
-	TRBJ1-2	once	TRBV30	CAWSVVARRGYGYTF	TGTGCCTGGAGTGTAGTTGCTCGTCGGGGCTATGGCTACACCTTC
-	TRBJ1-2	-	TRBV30	CAWSVPKGRGYTF	TGTGCCTGGAGTGTACCTAAGGGCCGAGGCTACACCTTC
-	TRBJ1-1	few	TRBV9	CASSAVAPSSGYTEAFF	TGTGCCAGCAGCGCCGTAGCCCCCTCCAGTGGGTACACTGAAGCTTTCTTT
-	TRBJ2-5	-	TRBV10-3	CATKQGGETQYF	TGTGCCACAAAACAGGGAGGAGAGACCCAGTACTTC
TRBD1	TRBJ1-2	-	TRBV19	CASSPRVGTGKSINYGYTF	TGTGCCAGTAGCCCTCGCGTTGGGACAGGGAAAAGTATAAACTATGGCTACACCTTC
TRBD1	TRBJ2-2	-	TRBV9	CASSVDRGQPSGELFF	TGTGCCAGCAGCGTAGATAGGGGACAGCCATCAGGGGAGCTGTTTTTT
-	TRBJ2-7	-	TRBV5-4	CASSLAVITTRDSYEQYF	TGTGCCAGCAGCTTGGCCGTCATCACAACACGGGACTCCTACGAGCAGTACTTC
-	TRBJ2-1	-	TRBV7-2	CASSLRASRSEQFF	TGTGCCAGCAGCCTCCGGGCATCTAGGTCTGAGCAGTTCTTC
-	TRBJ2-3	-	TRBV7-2	CASSFGGRRTDTQYF	TGTGCCAGCAGCTTTGGGGGCCGGAGGACAGATACGCAGTATTTT
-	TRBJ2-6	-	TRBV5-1	CASSLAGSGANVLTF	TGCGCCAGCAGCTTGGCCGGCTCTGGGGCCAACGTCCTGACTTTC
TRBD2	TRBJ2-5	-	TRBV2	CASSEASTSQTQYF	TGTGCCAGCAGTGAAGCCTCGACTAGCCAGACCCAGTACTTC
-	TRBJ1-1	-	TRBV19	CASSSGTGGTEAFF	TGTGCCAGTAGTTCAGGGACCGGAGGCACTGAAGCTTTCTTT
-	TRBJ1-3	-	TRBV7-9	CASSLAGTGNTIYF	TGTGCCAGCAGCTTGGCGGGGACTGGAAACACCATATATTTT
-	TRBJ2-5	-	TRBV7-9	CASSLVREETQYF	TGTGCCAGCAGCCTAGTGAGGGAAGAGACCCAGTACTTC
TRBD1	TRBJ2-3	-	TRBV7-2	CASSFTGGITDTQYF	TGTGCCAGCAGCTTCACAGGGGGCATCACAGATACGCAGTATTTT
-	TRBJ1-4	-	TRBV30	CAWLDSNEKLFF	TGTGCCTGGTTAGACAGTAATGAAAAACTGTTTTTT
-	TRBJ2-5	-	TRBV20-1	CSANGETQYF	TGCAGTGCTAACGGAGAGACCCAGTACTTC
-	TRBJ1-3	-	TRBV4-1	CASSLEGDLSGNTIYF	TGCGCCAGCAGCCTCGAGGGGGATCTCTCTGGAAACACCATATATTTT
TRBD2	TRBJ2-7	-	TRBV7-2	CASSQSPGPGGEQYF	TGTGCCAGCAGCCAGTCGCCTGGCCCGGGGGGCGAGCAGTACTTC
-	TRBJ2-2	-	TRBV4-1	CASSQGDNTGELFF	TGCGCCAGCAGCCAGGGGGATAACACCGGGGAGCTGTTTTTT
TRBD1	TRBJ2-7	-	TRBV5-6	CASSLYADRAYYEQYF	TGTGCCAGCAGCTTGTACGCGGACAGGGCATACTACGAGCAGTACTTC
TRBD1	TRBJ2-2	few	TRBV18	CASTRQGIGSGELFF	TGTGCCAGCACACGACAGGGAATTGGGTCCGGGGAGCTGTTTTTT
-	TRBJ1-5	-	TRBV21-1	CAPRWAGHVGRGNQPQHF	-
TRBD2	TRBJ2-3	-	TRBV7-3	CASSLAGLAGENTQYF	TGTGCCAGCAGCTTGGCGGGACTAGCGGGGGAAAATACGCAGTATTTT
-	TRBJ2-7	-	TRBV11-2	CASSLRRVGEQYF	TGTGCCAGCAGCTTACGCCGGGTGGGCGAGCAGTACTTC
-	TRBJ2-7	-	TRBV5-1	CASSLGPASYEQYF	TGCGCCAGCAGCTTGGGGCCCGCCTCCTACGAGCAGTACTTC
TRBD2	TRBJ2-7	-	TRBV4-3	CASSQDVAGGYEQYF	TGCGCCAGCAGCCAAGATGTCGCGGGGGGCTACGAGCAGTACTTC
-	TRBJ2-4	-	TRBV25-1	CASSPIGVAKNIQYF	TGTGCCAGCAGCCCGATCGGGGTTGCCAAAAACATTCAGTACTTC
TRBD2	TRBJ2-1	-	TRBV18	CASLLAGGSSYNEQFF	TGTGCCAGCCTACTAGCGGGGGGGAGCTCCTACAATGAGCAGTTCTTC
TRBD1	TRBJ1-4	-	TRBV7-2	CASSLWGQGGEKLFF	TGTGCCAGCAGCTTGTGGGGACAGGGGGGTGAAAAACTGTTTTTT
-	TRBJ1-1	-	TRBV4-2	CASRQNTEAFF	TGTGCCAGCAGGCAGAACACTGAAGCTTTCTTT
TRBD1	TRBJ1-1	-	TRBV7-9	CASSLSGQGWRAFF	TGTGCCAGCAGCTTATCAGGACAGGGGTGGCGAGCTTTCTTT
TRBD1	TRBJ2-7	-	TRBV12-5	CASGPADRGLYEQYF	TGTGCTAGTGGTCCAGCTGACAGGGGCCTCTACGAGCAGTACTTC
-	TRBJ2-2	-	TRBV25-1	CASTLGRASNTGELFF	TGTGCCAGCACCTTAGGGCGGGCCTCGAACACCGGGGAGCTGTTTTTT
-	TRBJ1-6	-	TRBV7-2	CASSLGGQTNSPLHF	TGTGCCAGCAGCTTAGGCGGGCAGACAAATTCACCCCTCCACTTT
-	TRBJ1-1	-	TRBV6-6	CASSYSTGGTEAFF	TGTGCCAGCAGTTACTCGACAGGCGGCACTGAAGCTTTCTTT
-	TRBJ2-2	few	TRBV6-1	CASSEGLGVPTGELFF	TGTGCCAGCAGTGAAGGACTGGGAGTTCCCACCGGGGAGCTGTTTTTT
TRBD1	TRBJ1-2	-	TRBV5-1	CASSPWTGGHGYTF	TGCGCCAGCAGCCCCTGGACAGGGGGCCATGGCTACACCTTC
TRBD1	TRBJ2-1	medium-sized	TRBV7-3	CASSRDRVEYNEQFF	TGTGCCAGCAGCCGGGACAGGGTTGAATACAATGAGCAGTTCTTC
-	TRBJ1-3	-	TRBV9	CASSEGSRTYGNTIYF	TGTGCCAGCAGCGAGGGGTCCAGAACATATGGAAACACCATATATTTT
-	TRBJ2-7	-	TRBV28	CASNSRGASYEQYF	TGTGCCAGCAACAGCAGGGGGGCGTCCTACGAGCAGTACTTC
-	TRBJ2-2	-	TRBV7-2	CASRGLGGELFF	TGTGCCAGCCGTGGGTTGGGCGGGGAGCTGTTTTTT